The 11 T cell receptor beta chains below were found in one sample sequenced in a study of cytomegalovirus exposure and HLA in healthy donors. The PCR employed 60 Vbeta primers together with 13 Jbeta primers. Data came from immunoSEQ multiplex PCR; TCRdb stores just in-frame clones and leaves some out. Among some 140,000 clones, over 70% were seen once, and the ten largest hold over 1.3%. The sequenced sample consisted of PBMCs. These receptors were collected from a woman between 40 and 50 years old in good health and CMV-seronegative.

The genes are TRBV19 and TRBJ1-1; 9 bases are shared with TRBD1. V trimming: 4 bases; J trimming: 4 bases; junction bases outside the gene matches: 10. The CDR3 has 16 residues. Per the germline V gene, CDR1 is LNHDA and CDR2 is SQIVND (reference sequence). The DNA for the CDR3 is TGTGCCAGTAGTAACAGGGGGCGCGGAACGGGCACTGAAGCTTTCTTT. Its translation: CASSNRGRGTGTEAFF.

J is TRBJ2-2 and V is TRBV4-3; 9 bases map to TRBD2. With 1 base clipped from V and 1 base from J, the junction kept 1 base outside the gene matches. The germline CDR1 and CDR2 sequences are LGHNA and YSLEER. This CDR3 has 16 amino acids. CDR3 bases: TGCGCCAGCAGCCAAGGAGCGGGGGGGAACACCGGGGAGCTGTTTTTT. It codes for CASSQGAGGNTGELFF.

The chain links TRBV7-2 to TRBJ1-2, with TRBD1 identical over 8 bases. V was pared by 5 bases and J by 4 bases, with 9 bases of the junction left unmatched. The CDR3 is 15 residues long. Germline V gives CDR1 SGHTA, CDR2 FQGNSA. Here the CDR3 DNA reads TGTGCCAGCAGCGAAGCCTCCGGGACAGGCTATGGCTACACCTTC. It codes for CASSEASGTGYGYTF. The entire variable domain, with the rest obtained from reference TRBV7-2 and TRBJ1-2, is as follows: GAGVSQSPSNKVTEKGKDVELRCDPISGHTALYWYRQSLGQGLEFLIYFQGNSAPDKSGLPSDRFSAERTGGSVSTLTIQRTQQEDSAVYLCASSEASGTGYGYTFGSGTRLTVV.

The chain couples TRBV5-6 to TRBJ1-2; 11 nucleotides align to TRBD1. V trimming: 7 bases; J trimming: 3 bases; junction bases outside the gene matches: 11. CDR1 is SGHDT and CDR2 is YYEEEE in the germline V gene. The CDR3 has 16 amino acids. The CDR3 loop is CASGGVGQGADYGYTF. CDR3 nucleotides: TGTGCCAGCGGAGGGGTTGGACAGGGGGCTGACTATGGCTACACCTTC.

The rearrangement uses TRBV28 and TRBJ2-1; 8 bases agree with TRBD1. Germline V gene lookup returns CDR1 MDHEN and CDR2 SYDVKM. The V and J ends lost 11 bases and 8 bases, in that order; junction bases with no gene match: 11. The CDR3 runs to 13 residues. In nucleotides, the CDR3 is TGTGCCGCCAACAGGGGGGTAGTCGATGAGCAGTTCTTC. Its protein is CAANRGVVDEQFF.

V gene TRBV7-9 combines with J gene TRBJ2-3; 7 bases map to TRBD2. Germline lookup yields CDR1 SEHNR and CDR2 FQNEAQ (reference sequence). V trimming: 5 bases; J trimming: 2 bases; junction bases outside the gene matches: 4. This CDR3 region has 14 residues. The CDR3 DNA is TGTGCCAGCAGCCTGGGGACTACCACAGATACGCAGTATTTT. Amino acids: CASSLGTTTDTQYF.

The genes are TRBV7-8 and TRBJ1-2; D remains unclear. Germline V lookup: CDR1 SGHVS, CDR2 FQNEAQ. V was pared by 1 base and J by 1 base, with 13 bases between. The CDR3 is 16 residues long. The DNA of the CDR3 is TGTGCCAGCAGCTTAGATTTCCGCGGGGTTAACTATGGCTACACCTTC. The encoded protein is CASSLDFRGVNYGYTF.

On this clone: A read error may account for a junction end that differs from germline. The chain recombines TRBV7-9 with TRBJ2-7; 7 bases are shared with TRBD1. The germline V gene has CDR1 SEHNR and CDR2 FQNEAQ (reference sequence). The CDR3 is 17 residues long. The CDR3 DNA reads TGTTCCAGCAGCTTTCCCCCTACAGGGGTCGGCAATTACGAGCAGTACTTC. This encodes CSSSFPPTGVGNYEQYF.

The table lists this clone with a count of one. CDR3 DNA sequence: TGTGCCAGCAGTACGAGGGTACTGGATACGCAGTATTTT. Translated: CASSTRVLDTQYF. The chain carries TRBV6-5 and TRBJ2-3; TRBD2 is a possible D gene (5 bases). This CDR3 contains 13 residues. Germline V lookup: CDR1 MNHEY, CDR2 SVGAGI. V was shortened by 5 bases and J by 6 bases, with 12 bases between the two germline ends.

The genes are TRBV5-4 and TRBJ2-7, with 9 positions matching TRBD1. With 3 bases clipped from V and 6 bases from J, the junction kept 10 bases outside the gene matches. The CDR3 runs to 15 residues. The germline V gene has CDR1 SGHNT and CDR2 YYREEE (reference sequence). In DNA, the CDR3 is TGTGCCAGCAGCTCCTCGGGACAGGGTTTTCGCGAGCAGTACTTC. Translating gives CASSSSGQGFREQYF.

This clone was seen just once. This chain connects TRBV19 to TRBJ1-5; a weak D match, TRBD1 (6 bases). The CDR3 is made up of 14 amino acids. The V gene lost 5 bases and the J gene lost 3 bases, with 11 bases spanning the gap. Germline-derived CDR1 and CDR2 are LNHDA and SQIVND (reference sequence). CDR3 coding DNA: TGTGCCAGTAGTTCCAGGGGATTCAATCAGCCCCAGCATTTT. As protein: CASSSRGFNQPQHF.